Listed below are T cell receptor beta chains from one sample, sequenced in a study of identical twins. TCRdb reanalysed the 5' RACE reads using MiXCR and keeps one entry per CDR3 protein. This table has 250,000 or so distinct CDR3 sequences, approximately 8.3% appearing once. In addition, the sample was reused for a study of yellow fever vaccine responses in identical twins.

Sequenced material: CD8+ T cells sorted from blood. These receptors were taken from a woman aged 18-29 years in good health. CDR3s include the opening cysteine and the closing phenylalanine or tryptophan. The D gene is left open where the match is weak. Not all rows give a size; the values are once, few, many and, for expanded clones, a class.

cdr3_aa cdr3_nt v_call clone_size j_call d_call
CASSETGHATNEKLFF TGTGCCAGCAGTGAAACGGGACACGCAACTAATGAAAAACTGTTTTTT TRBV25-1 - TRBJ1-4 -
CASSPGYEGYTF TGTGCCAGCTCACCGGGGTACGAGGGCTACACCTTC TRBV18 few TRBJ1-2 -
CSVEDLGQPKNTEAFF TGCAGCGTTGAAGACCTGGGACAGCCAAAGAACACTGAAGCTTTCTTT TRBV29-1 - TRBJ1-1 TRBD1
CAITGDTGELFF TGTGCCATCACAGGGGACACCGGGGAGCTGTTTTTT TRBV10-3 few TRBJ2-2 -
CASSLGTINEQFF TGTGCCAGCAGCTTAGGGACGATTAATGAGCAGTTCTTC TRBV7-8 few TRBJ2-1 -
CASSYSSGSSDEQYF TGTGCCAGCAGTTATTCTAGCGGGAGTTCGGACGAGCAGTACTTC TRBV6-2/TRBV6-3 many TRBJ2-7 TRBD2
CASSDGRNNEQFF TGTGCCAGCAGTGACGGGAGGAACAATGAGCAGTTCTTC TRBV25-1 few TRBJ2-1 TRBD2
CSASDWDTEAFF TGCAGTGCTAGTGACTGGGACACTGAAGCTTTCTTT TRBV20-1 few TRBJ1-1 -
CASSAIGAGDTWGYEQYF TGCGCCAGCAGCGCTATCGGAGCGGGAGATACATGGGGCTACGAGCAGTACTTC TRBV5-1 - TRBJ2-7 TRBD2
CSATSGGFHEQFF TGCTCTGCGACTAGCGGGGGATTCCATGAGCAGTTCTTC TRBV20-1 - TRBJ2-1 TRBD2
CASAQGESNTGELFF TGTGCCAGCGCCCAGGGGGAGTCGAACACCGGGGAGCTGTTTTTT TRBV18 few TRBJ2-2 TRBD1
CSVDQGQGSTGELFF TGCAGCGTTGACCAGGGCCAGGGGAGCACCGGGGAGCTGTTTTTT TRBV29-1 many TRBJ2-2 -
CASGEGDYEQYF TGTGCTAGTGGTGAAGGTGACTACGAGCAGTACTTC TRBV12-5 - TRBJ2-7 -
CASSPRTSATYEQYF TGTGCCAGCAGCCCCCGGACTAGCGCCACCTACGAGCAGTACTTC TRBV7-2 many TRBJ2-7 TRBD2
CASSYGVAETQYF TGTGCCAGCAGTTACGGGGTAGCTGAGACCCAGTACTTC TRBV6-5 few TRBJ2-5 -
CSASLGLAGVTGELFF TGCAGTGCTAGTTTGGGACTAGCGGGGGTCACCGGGGAGCTGTTTTTT TRBV20-1 few TRBJ2-2 TRBD2
CASSEGEGPRTGELFF TGTGCCAGCAGTGAGGGGGAGGGCCCTCGCACCGGGGAGCTGTTTTTT TRBV25-1 many TRBJ2-2 TRBD2
CASTPLMGYNEQFF TGTGCCAGCACTCCCCTTATGGGCTACAATGAGCAGTTCTTC TRBV27 few TRBJ2-1 -
CASSEGDDNHYEQYF TGTGCCAGCAGTGAAGGGGACGACAACCACTACGAGCAGTACTTC TRBV2 - TRBJ2-7 -
CASSDVGGPGELFF TGTGCCAGCAGTGATGTGGGAGGGCCCGGGGAGCTGTTTTTT TRBV6-1 few TRBJ2-2 TRBD2
CASSLVETGTDTQYF TGTGCCAGCAGCTTAGTTGAAACTGGCACAGATACGCAGTATTTT TRBV7-8 few TRBJ2-3 -
CASSLGLAGSDTQYF TGTGCCAGCAGCTTAGGACTAGCCGGCTCCGATACGCAGTATTTT TRBV11-2 many TRBJ2-3 TRBD2
CSAKGRNQEEQYF TGCAGCGCTAAGGGGCGGAACCAAGAGGAGCAGTACTTC TRBV29-1 - TRBJ2-7 -
CAGLGDQGQISNQPQHF TGTGCCGGACTAGGGGACCAGGGCCAGATTAGCAATCAGCCCCAGCATTTT TRBV25-1 few TRBJ1-5 -
CASSRGDGTIIPQQYF TGTGCCAGCAGCCGGGGCGATGGGACAATCATCCCCCAGCAGTACTTC TRBV7-6 - TRBJ2-7 -
CASPHDNKNIQYF TGCGCCAGCCCTCATGATAACAAAAACATTCAGTACTTC TRBV10-1 few TRBJ2-4 -
CASSFRLAGHNEQFF TGTGCCAGCAGCTTTCGACTAGCGGGGCACAATGAGCAGTTCTTC TRBV5-5 few TRBJ2-1 TRBD2
CATSTRILTQETQYF TGTGCCACCAGCACTCGGATCCTGACCCAAGAGACCCAGTACTTC TRBV15 few TRBJ2-5 -
CSAKGSGKTYEQYF TGCAGTGCTAAAGGTAGCGGGAAAACCTACGAGCAGTACTTC TRBV20-1 - TRBJ2-7 TRBD2
CSVEQGAGELFF TGCAGCGTTGAACAGGGAGCCGGGGAGCTGTTTTTT TRBV29-1 - TRBJ2-2 -
CASSQGPTGNQPQHF TGTGCCAGCAGCCAAGGCCCGACAGGGAATCAGCCCCAGCATTTT TRBV4-2 few TRBJ1-5 TRBD1
CATSKGQFNEQFF TGTGCCACCAGCAAAGGACAGTTCAATGAGCAGTTCTTC TRBV15 - TRBJ2-1 -
CATINEEAFF TGTGCCACCATTAACGAAGAAGCTTTCTTT TRBV2 few TRBJ1-1 -
CASSHSAGNTEAFF TGTGCCAGCAGCCACTCCGCGGGGAACACTGAAGCTTTCTTT TRBV6-4 - TRBJ1-1 -
CASSKTSFSYNEQFF TGTGCCAGCAGCAAAACTTCCTTCTCCTACAATGAGCAGTTCTTC TRBV27 - TRBJ2-1 -
CASRTGSSYEQYF TGTGCCAGCAGGACGGGTAGCTCCTACGAGCAGTACTTC TRBV12-3/TRBV12-4 many TRBJ2-7 -
CASSLEAGTSTDTQYF TGCGCCAGCAGCTTGGAGGCGGGAACTAGCACAGATACGCAGTATTTT TRBV5-1 few TRBJ2-3 -
CASSLGLAGGPLGNEQFF TGTGCCAGCAGTTTAGGGCTAGCGGGGGGCCCACTTGGGAATGAGCAGTTCTTC TRBV12-3/TRBV12-4 few TRBJ2-1 TRBD2
CASTKWQGAGYEQFF TGTGCCAGCACCAAATGGCAGGGGGCTGGGTATGAGCAGTTCTTC TRBV6-1 few TRBJ2-1 TRBD1
CASRSTSGGSHEQFF TGTGCCAGCAGGTCGACTAGCGGGGGGTCCCATGAGCAGTTCTTC TRBV7-9 - TRBJ2-1 TRBD2
CSSSGLGVVEQFF TGCAGTTCATCGGGACTAGGTGTTGTTGAGCAGTTCTTC TRBV20-1 few TRBJ2-1 TRBD2
CASSLVGQDEGYTF TGTGCCAGCAGCTTAGTAGGACAGGACGAAGGCTACACCTTC TRBV7-2 - TRBJ1-2 TRBD1
CASSLVADSYEQYF TGCGCCAGCAGCTTGGTAGCCGACTCCTACGAGCAGTACTTC TRBV4-1 many TRBJ2-7 -
CASRPRGSGGELFF TGTGCCAGCAGGCCTCGGGGGTCCGGCGGGGAGCTGTTTTTT TRBV7-9 many TRBJ2-2 -
CASTGGYEQYF TGTGCCAGCACCGGGGGTTACGAGCAGTACTTC TRBV25-1 - TRBJ2-7 -
CASSHRDYDTDTQYF TGTGCCAGCAGCCATCGGGACTACGACACAGATACGCAGTATTTT TRBV7-9 few TRBJ2-3 TRBD2